The next 27 T cell receptor beta chains were all read from a single sample in a study of blood T cell repertoires in COVID-19. This table comes from immunoSEQ multiplex PCR, and its TCRdb copy is limited to in-frame clones, with some not included. The table includes approximately 360,000 clones, 75% to 90% detected once. Sequencing was carried out using PBMCs or T cells enriched from blood (not recorded which). All receptors derive from a woman in her forties or fifties who had recovered from COVID-19.

V gene TRBV7-2 combines with J gene TRBJ2-1, with TRBD2 matching over 7 bases. J gave up 4 bases and V 5 bases, and 8 bases lay outside the gene matches. Germline V gene data show CDR1 as SGHTA and CDR2 as FQGNSA. The CDR3 spans 15 residues. The CDR3 DNA reads as TGTGCCAGCAGCCCTGAGGGAGGGGTATACAATGAGCAGTTCTTC. This sequence encodes CASSPEGGVYNEQFF.

This chain connects TRBV2 to TRBJ1-4; 8 bases are shared with TRBD1. The CDR3 contains 15 residues. Germline CDR1 and CDR2: SNHLY and FYNNEI. With V trimmed by 7 bases and J by 8 bases, 12 bases remained unmatched. CDR3 protein: CASKEPDRVVEKLFF. The CDR3, as DNA: TGTGCCAGCAAAGAACCGGACAGGGTTGTGGAAAAACTGTTTTTT.

This chain uses TRBV6-2 or TRBV6-3 with TRBJ1-1, with TRBD1 as a possible D gene (6 bases). CDR3 length: 12 amino acids. V lost 2 bases to trimming and J lost 7 bases, with 8 bases between them. Germline assignment: CDR1 MNHEY and CDR2 SVGEGT. Written as DNA, the CDR3 is TGTGCCAGCAGTTACCCAGGGGATGAAGCTTTCTTT. Encoded protein: CASSYPGDEAFF.

Turning to this clone: The germline gene is not matched at one end of the junction; a read error may be the cause. The chain uses TRBV6-5 and TRBJ1-2, with TRBD1 as a possible D gene (5 bases). Germline CDR1 reads MNHEY; CDR2 reads SVGAGI. This CDR3 is built from 14 residues. The DNA of the CDR3 is TGTGCCAGCAGTTACCAGGGCGCTAACTTTGGCTACACCTTC. This translates into CASSYQGANFGYTF.

The chain uses TRBV6-5 and TRBJ1-5, with D unresolved. V lost 6 bases to trimming and J lost 5 bases, with 11 bases between them. Per the germline V gene, CDR1 is MNHEY and CDR2 is SVGAGI. This CDR3 region has 13 residues. In nucleotides, the CDR3 is TGTGCCAGCAGCACCGTCAAGCATCAGCCCCAGCATTTT. It translates to CASSTVKHQPQHF.

This clone was recorded only once. The chain links TRBV7-3 to TRBJ1-1; D is possibly TRBD1 (6 bases). Germline V CDR1 and CDR2: SGHTA, FQGTGA. The germline V and J ends were trimmed by 5 bases and 6 bases, with 19 bases remaining between them. CDR3 length: 15 residues. The chain's CDR3 is CASSLPGGGGSEAFF. DNA for the CDR3: TGTGCCAGCAGCCTTCCGGGGGGGGGCGGGTCTGAAGCTTTCTTT.

This chain links TRBV24-1 with TRBJ2-7; TRBD1 is a possible D gene (5 bases). V lost 0 bases and J lost 4, with 21 bases in between. The CDR3 totals 18 residues. Germline V CDR1 and CDR2: KGHDR, SFDVKD. The DNA of the CDR3 is TGTGCCACCAGTGATTTGGGGGCGTCGCAGGGATGGGCATACGAGCAGTACTTC. This codes for CATSDLGASQGWAYEQYF.

The gene calls are TRBV25-1 and TRBJ1-1; a possible D gene is TRBD1 (6 bases). CDR1 and CDR2 from the germline V gene are MGHDK and SYGVNS. This CDR3 spans 13 amino acids. V gave up 7 bases and J gave up 0 bases, with 9 bases separating them. The CDR3 DNA follows: TGTGCCAGCAACAGGGACATGAACACTGAAGCTTTCTTT. It encodes CASNRDMNTEAFF.

The gene calls are TRBV7-6 and TRBJ1-2; 8 positions agree with TRBD1. The trim removed 5 bases at V and 0 bases at J, leaving 5 bases unmatched. Germline CDR1 and CDR2: SGHVS and FNYEAQ. There are 15 residues in the CDR3. The CDR3 is CASSPGTGANYGYTF. DNA for the CDR3: TGTGCCAGCAGCCCCGGGACAGGAGCTAACTATGGCTACACCTTC.

V gene TRBV3-1 (or the pseudogene TRBV3-2) combines with J gene TRBJ1-2; D is unresolved. The CDR3 is 15 amino acids. CDR1 LGHDT and CDR2 YNNKEL come from the germline V gene (reference sequence). V dropped 1 base and J dropped 7 bases, with 16 bases sitting between them. The CDR3 coding sequence is TGTGCCAGCAGCCAAGTTCTGAACCGGGTGGGTGGCTACACCTTC. Protein sequence: CASSQVLNRVGGYTF.

The chain carries TRBV5-1 and TRBJ2-3; 8 nucleotides line up with TRBD2. The germline V gene has CDR1 SGHRS and CDR2 YFSETQ. The V segment lost 2 bases and the J segment 2 bases; nucleotides outside the gene matches: 4. This CDR3 contains 15 residues. DNA of the CDR3: TGCGCCAGCAGCTTACCCGGGGGGGACACAGATACGCAGTATTTT. This sequence encodes CASSLPGGDTDTQYF.

This rearrangement joins TRBV28 to TRBJ1-4; possibly TRBD1 for D (5 bases). V gave up 6 bases and J gave up 10 bases, with 12 bases separating them. Germline assignment: CDR1 MDHEN and CDR2 SYDVKM. The CDR3 loop spans 12 amino acids. The CDR3: CASRRMGGKLFF. CDR3 nucleotide sequence: TGTGCCAGCAGGCGCATGGGGGGAAAACTGTTTTTT.

The chain employs TRBV5-1 and TRBJ1-4, with a possible D match to TRBD1 (5 bases). V gave up 0 bases and J gave up 0 bases, with 9 bases separating them. The CDR3 is 16 residues long. Germline CDR1 reads SGHRS; CDR2 reads YFSETQ. CDR3 residues: CASSLAQGSTNEKLFF. CDR3 bases: TGCGCCAGCAGCTTGGCCCAGGGTTCAACTAATGAAAAACTGTTTTTT.

This chain links TRBV6-5 with TRBJ2-7, with D tentatively TRBD2 (5 bases). CDR3 size: 15 residues. Trimming took off 7 bases at V and 7 bases at J, with 23 bases between the two ends. The germline V gene has CDR1 MNHEY and CDR2 SVGAGI. The CDR3 region has the DNA TGTGCCAGCAAACGTACGGCGGCCGTCCCGGGAGAGCAGTACTTC. Translation: CASKRTAAVPGEQYF.

V usage is TRBV30 and J usage is TRBJ2-2; TRBD1 matches 8 bases. The CDR3 has 13 residues. Germline CDR1 GTSNPN, CDR2 SVGIG (reference sequence). The V segment lost 1 base and the J segment 8 bases; nucleotides outside the gene matches: 3. The CDR3 DNA sequence: TGTGCCTGGAGTGGGACAGGGCGAGGGGAGCTGTTTTTT. Its translation: CAWSGTGRGELFF. The full variable domain, in which reference TRBV30 and TRBJ2-2 provide the parts outside the CDR3, is SQTIHQWPATLVQPVGSPLSLECTVEGTSNPNLYWYRQAAGRGLQLLFYSVGIGQISSEVPQNLSASRPQDRQFILSSKKLLLSDSGFYLCAWSGTGRGELFFGEGSRLTVL.

The rearrangement joins TRBV12-3 or TRBV12-4 to TRBJ2-1; tentatively, D is TRBD1 (6 bases). Trimming left V 3 bases short and J 9 bases short, with 12 bases between. The CDR3 is 13 amino acids. The CDR3 is CASSFTGSVEQFF. CDR3 coding DNA: TGTGCCAGCAGTTTTACAGGGTCGGTTGAGCAGTTCTTC.

The chain joins TRBV6-5 to TRBJ2-7; TRBD2 matches 7 bases. V lost 5 bases to trimming and J lost 2 bases; unmatched junction nucleotides: 9. The V gene's germline CDR1 is MNHEY and CDR2 SVGAGI. The CDR3 length is 15 residues. CDR3 region: CASSRRLAGAYEQYF. CDR3 DNA sequence: TGTGCCAGCAGTCGAAGACTAGCTGGGGCCTACGAGCAGTACTTC.

The rearrangement uses TRBV7-2 and TRBJ2-7, with 9 bases fitting TRBD2. V was clipped by 0 bases and J by 2 bases; unmatched bases: 5. Germline V gene sequence: CDR1 SGHTA, CDR2 FQGNSA. CDR3 size: 16 residues. CDR3 in amino acids: CASSLAAGGPAYEQYF. For the CDR3, the DNA is TGTGCCAGCAGCTTAGCAGCGGGGGGCCCCGCCTACGAGCAGTACTTC. The variable domain in full, completed from reference TRBV7-2 and TRBJ2-7, reads GAGVSQSPSNKVTEKGKDVELRCDPISGHTALYWYRQSLGQGLEFLIYFQGNSAPDKSGLPSDRFSAERTGGSVSTLTIQRTQQEDSAVYLCASSLAAGGPAYEQYFGPGTRLTVT.

The chain is built from TRBV27 and TRBJ1-4; 11 bases align to TRBD1. The V and J ends lost 1 base and 5 bases, in that order; junction bases with no gene match: 6. Germline assignment: CDR1 MNHEY and CDR2 SMNVEV (reference sequence). The CDR3 length is 17 residues. CDR3 residues: CASSLFPGQGGNEKLFF. CDR3 in DNA: TGTGCCAGCAGTTTATTCCCGGGACAGGGGGGGAATGAAAAACTGTTTTTT.

This chain joins TRBV6-5 and TRBJ1-4, with TRBD1 identical over 8 bases. Trimming took 6 bases from V and 9 from J; bases not matched to a gene: 12. From germline, CDR1 is MNHEY and CDR2 SVGAGI. The CDR3 spans 15 residues. The CDR3 is CASSLDRGVVKKLFF. The CDR3 DNA reads TGTGCCAGCAGCCTAGACAGGGGAGTCGTCAAAAAACTGTTTTTT.

The V and J genes are TRBV7-9 and TRBJ2-1; 8 bases match TRBD1. Unmatched junction bases numbered 4, after V lost 2 bases and J lost 1 base. The CDR3 is 16 residues long. The germline CDR1 and CDR2 sequences are SEHNR and FQNEAQ (reference sequence). The DNA of the CDR3 is TGTGCCAGCAGCTTATCAGGGACAGGTTCCTACAATGAGCAGTTCTTC. Translated: CASSLSGTGSYNEQFF.

The chain links TRBV10-1 to TRBJ1-1; maybe TRBD1 (6 bases). Per germline, CDR1 WNHNN and CDR2 SYGVQD (reference sequence). Trimming pared 2 bases from V and 3 bases from J, leaving 16 bases between. The CDR3 sequence is 16 residues long. Here the CDR3 DNA reads TGCGCCAGCAGTGAGCCCTGGCGCGGGGGCCACACTGAAGCTTTCTTT. Protein: CASSEPWRGGHTEAFF.

The chain recombines TRBV10-3 with TRBJ1-3; 7 positions match TRBD1. The CDR3 contains 13 residues. The germline V gene has CDR1 ENHRY and CDR2 SYGVKD. Trimming cost V 10 bases and J 3 bases; bases outside gene matches: 6. DNA for the CDR3: TGTGCCAGTCAAGGGGGCATTGGAAACACCATATATTTT. This translates into CASQGGIGNTIYF.

The chain carries TRBV30 and TRBJ1-3; a weak D match, TRBD1 (6 bases). CDR1 GTSNPN and CDR2 SVGIG come from the germline V gene (reference sequence). The V end lost 5 bases, the J end lost 2 bases, and 13 bases lay between the germline ends. The CDR3 length is 14 residues. CDR3: CAWGRGGPGNTIYF. DNA of the CDR3: TGTGCCTGGGGCAGGGGTGGCCCTGGAAACACCATATATTTT.

This rearrangement joins TRBV3-1 (or the pseudogene TRBV3-2) to TRBJ1-2; D call uncertain. V was cut by 0 bases and J by 0 bases, with 11 bases left in between. The CDR3 is 16 residues long. Germline V gives CDR1 LGHDT, CDR2 YNNKEL (reference sequence). The CDR3 DNA reads as TGTGCCAGCAGCCAAGAGGTGAATGAGGCTAACTATGGCTACACCTTC. Its translation is CASSQEVNEANYGYTF.

The chain links TRBV5-1 to TRBJ1-2; D unclear. This CDR3 has 14 amino acids. Germline V CDR1 and CDR2: SGHRS, YFSETQ. Deletions cut 0 bases from V and 3 bases from J, with 9 bases between. The CDR3 DNA follows: TGCGCCAGCAGCTTGGACGTGGCTGACTATGGCTACACCTTC. Translating it yields CASSLDVADYGYTF.

This chain connects TRBV7-8 to TRBJ2-1, with 12 bases aligning to TRBD2. The CDR3 is made up of 17 amino acids. V shed 5 bases, J shed 0 bases, and the junction held 5 bases outside the gene matches. CDR1 is SGHVS, CDR2 FQNEAQ, per germline. CDR3 coding DNA: TGTGCCAGCAGCCGGCTAGCGGGGGGGAGCTCCTACAATGAGCAGTTCTTC. Its translation is CASSRLAGGSSYNEQFF. Using reference TRBV7-8 and TRBJ2-1 for the parts outside the CDR3, the full variable domain is GAGVSQSPRYKVAKRGQDVALRCDPISGHVSLFWYQQALGQGPEFLTYFQNEAQLDKSGLPSDRFFAERPEGSVSTLKIQRTQQEDSAVYLCASSRLAGGSSYNEQFFGPGTRLTVL.